This T cell receptor (beta chain) was found in a study of OX40 agonist ivuxolimab in advanced cancers. The CDR3 has 15 residues. Trimming pared 3 bases from V and 3 bases from J, leaving 12 bases between. The germline CDR1 and CDR2 sequences are SEHNR and FQNEAQ (reference sequence). This clone has just a few counts. Clones were sequenced by immunoSEQ multiplex PCR, and TCRdb holds only the in-frame ones, with some missing. The sample includes approximately 82,000 clones, approximately 82% of them seen just once. This receptor was obtained from an adult with an advanced solid tumor such as melanoma, head and neck, liver or kidney cancer. The source material was CD4+ or CD8+ T cells sorted from blood, sampled in a trial of the OX40 agonist ivuxolimab. This sequence joins TRBV7-9 and TRBJ2-1, with D maybe TRBD1 (5 bases). The CDR3 DNA sequence: TGTGCCAGCAGCTTCGCACAGGCCCACTACAATGAGCAGTTCTTC. Protein sequence: CASSFAQAHYNEQFF.